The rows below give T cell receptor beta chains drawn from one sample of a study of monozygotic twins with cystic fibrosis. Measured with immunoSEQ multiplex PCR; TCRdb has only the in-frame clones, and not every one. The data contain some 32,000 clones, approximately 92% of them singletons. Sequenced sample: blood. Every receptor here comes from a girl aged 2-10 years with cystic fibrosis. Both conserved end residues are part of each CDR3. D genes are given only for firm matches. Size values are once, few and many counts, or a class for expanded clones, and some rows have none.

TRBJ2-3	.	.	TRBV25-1	CASSAQTHTQYF	TGTGCCAGCAGTGCCCAGACACATACGCAGTATTTT
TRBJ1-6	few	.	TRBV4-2	CASSQDQIRTLHF	TGTGCCAGCAGCCAAGATCAGATAAGAACCCTCCACTTT
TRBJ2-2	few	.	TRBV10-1	CASQAPFTGELFF	TGCGCCAGTCAAGCCCCATTCACCGGGGAGCTGTTTTTT
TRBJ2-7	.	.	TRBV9	CASSVAGGSTYEQYF	TGTGCCAGCAGCGTAGCGGGTGGTTCTACCTACGAGCAGTACTTC
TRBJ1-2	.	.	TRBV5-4	CASSLWVSPGYTF	TGTGCCAGCAGCTTGTGGGTCTCGCCGGGCTACACCTTC
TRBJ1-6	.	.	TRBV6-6	CASNLGSRDSPLHF	TGTGCCAGCAACTTGGGGAGTAGGGATTCACCCCTCCACTTT
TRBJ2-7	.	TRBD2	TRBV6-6	CASTILGGESSYEQYF	TGTGCCAGCACCATACTTGGGGGGGAAAGCTCCTACGAGCAGTACTTC
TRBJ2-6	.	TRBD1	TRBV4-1	CASSQGWDRHSGANVLTF	TGCGCCAGCAGCCAAGGGTGGGACAGGCACAGTGGGGCCAACGTCCTGACTTTC
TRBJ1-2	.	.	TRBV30	CAWSTGPDYGYTF	TGTGCCTGGAGTACCGGGCCTGACTATGGCTACACCTTC
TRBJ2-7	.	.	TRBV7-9	CASSLASQSAYEQYF	TGTGCCAGCAGCTTAGCGTCACAGTCGGCCTACGAGCAGTACTTC
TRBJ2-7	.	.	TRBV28	CASSSYYEQYF	TGTGCCAGCAGTTCATACTACGAGCAGTACTTC
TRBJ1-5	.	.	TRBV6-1	CASSERASGQPQHF	TGTGCCAGCAGTGAGAGGGCATCGGGTCAGCCCCAGCATTTT
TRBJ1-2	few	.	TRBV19	CASSITGRGGYTF	TGTGCCAGTAGTATTACAGGGAGGGGTGGCTACACCTTC
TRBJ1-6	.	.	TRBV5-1	CASSLASVAGTTSSPLHF	TGCGCCAGCAGCTTGGCCTCTGTAGCTGGTACGACGAGTTCACCCCTCCACTTT
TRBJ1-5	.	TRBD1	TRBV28	CASSLVRQGGFKPQHF	TGTGCCAGCAGTTTAGTAAGACAGGGTGGGTTTAAGCCCCAGCATTTT
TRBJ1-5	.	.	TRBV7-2	CASSVGRNNQPQHF	TGTGCCAGCAGTGTTGGACGGAACAATCAGCCCCAGCATTTT
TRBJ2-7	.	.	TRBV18	CASSPSGQINEQYF	TGTGCCAGCTCGCCCTCGGGACAAATTAACGAGCAGTACTTC
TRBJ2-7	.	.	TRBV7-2	CASSPVGDPYEQYF	TGTGCCAGCAGCCCCGTAGGGGATCCCTACGAGCAGTACTTC
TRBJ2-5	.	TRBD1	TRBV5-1	CASSYGTGFQETQYF	TGCGCCAGCAGTTACGGGACAGGGTTCCAAGAGACCCAGTACTTC
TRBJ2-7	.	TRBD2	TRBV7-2	CASSLRGGSSYEQYF	TGTGCCAGCAGCTTGCGGGGGGGGAGCTCCTACGAGCAGTACTTC
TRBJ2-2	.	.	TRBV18	CASRPGRTVYTGELFF	TGTGCCAGTCGTCCAGGGCGGACGGTTTATACCGGGGAGCTGTTTTTT
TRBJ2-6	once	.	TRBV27	CASSSVSAVSGANVLTF	TGTGCCAGCAGTTCGGTCAGCGCGGTCTCCGGGGCCAACGTCCTGACTTTC
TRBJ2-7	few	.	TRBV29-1	CSVQIAYEQYF	TGCAGCGTTCAAATTGCCTACGAGCAGTACTTC
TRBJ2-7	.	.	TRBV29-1	CSVLKEGSSYEQYF	TGCAGCGTATTGAAGGAAGGGAGCTCCTACGAGCAGTACTTC
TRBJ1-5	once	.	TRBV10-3	CAISQGPEQPQHF	TGTGCCATCAGTCAGGGTCCCGAGCAGCCCCAGCATTTT
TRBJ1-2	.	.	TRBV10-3	CAISETGLNYGYTF	TGTGCCATCAGTGAGACAGGACTTAACTATGGCTACACCTTC
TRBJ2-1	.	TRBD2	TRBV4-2	CASSRTSPNEQFF	TGTGCCAGCTCACGGACTAGCCCCAATGAGCAGTTCTTC
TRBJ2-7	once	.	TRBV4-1	CASSHPAAGKAYEQYF	TGCGCCAGCAGCCATCCGGCGGCAGGGAAGGCCTACGAGCAGTACTTC
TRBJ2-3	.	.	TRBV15	CATSRGRSGSTDTQYF	TGTGCCACCAGCAGAGGCAGAAGCGGGAGCACAGATACGCAGTATTTT
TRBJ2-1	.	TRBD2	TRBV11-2	CASSIPSSLTSGGPNEQFF	TGTGCCAGCAGCATCCCATCATCCCTGACTAGCGGGGGGCCGAATGAGCAGTTCTTC
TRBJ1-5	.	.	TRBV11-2	CASSPEAVQPQHF	TGTGCCAGCAGCCCCGAGGCGGTTCAGCCCCAGCATTTT
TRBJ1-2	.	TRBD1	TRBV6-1	CASRRQGKNYGYTF	TGTGCCAGCAGACGACAGGGGAAAAACTATGGCTACACCTTC
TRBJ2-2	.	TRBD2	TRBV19	CASSIVGGTGELFF	TGTGCCAGTAGTATAGTGGGAGGGACCGGGGAGCTGTTTTTT
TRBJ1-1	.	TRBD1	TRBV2	CASSEGQGATEAFF	TGTGCCAGCAGCGAGGGACAGGGCGCCACTGAAGCTTTCTTT
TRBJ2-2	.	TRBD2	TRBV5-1	CASSLRPSGADGELFF	TGCGCCAGCAGCTTGAGGCCTAGCGGGGCTGACGGGGAGCTGTTTTTT
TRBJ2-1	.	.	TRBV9	CASSVEARASEQFF	TGTGCCAGCAGCGTAGAGGCCAGGGCAAGTGAGCAGTTCTTC
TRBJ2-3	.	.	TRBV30	CAADRRDTDTQYF	TGTGCTGCTGACAGGCGGGACACAGATACGCAGTATTTT
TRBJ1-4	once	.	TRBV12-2	CASRRSSYGDEKLFF	TGTGCAAGTCGCCGGTCATCCTATGGGGATGAAAAACTGTTTTTT
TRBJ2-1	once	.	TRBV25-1	CASSEGNRGVYEQFF	TGTGCCAGCAGTGAGGGTAATCGGGGAGTTTATGAGCAGTTCTTC
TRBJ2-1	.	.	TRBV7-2	CASSLAGTLTRYNEQFF	TGTGCCAGCAGCTTAGCAGGGACACTCACGCGTTACAATGAGCAGTTCTTC